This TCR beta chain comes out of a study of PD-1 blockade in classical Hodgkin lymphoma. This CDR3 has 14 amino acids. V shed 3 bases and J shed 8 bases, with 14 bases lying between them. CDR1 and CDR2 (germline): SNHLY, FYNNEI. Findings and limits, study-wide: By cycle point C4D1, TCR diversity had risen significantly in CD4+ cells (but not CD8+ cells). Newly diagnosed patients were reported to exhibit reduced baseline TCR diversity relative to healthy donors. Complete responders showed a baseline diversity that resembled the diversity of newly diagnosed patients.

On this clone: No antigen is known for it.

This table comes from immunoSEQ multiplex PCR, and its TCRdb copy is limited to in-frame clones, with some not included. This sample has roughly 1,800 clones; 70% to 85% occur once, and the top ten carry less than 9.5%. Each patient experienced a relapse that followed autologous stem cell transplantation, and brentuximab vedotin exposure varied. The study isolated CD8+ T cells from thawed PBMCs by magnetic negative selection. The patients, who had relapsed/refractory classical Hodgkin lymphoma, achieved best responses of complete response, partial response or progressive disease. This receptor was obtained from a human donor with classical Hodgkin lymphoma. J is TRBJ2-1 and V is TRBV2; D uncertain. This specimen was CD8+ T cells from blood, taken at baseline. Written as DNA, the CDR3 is TGTGCCAGCAGTGACACTCCTTCCAGCCATGAGCAGTTCTTC. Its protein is CASSDTPSSHEQFF.